This TCR beta chain comes out of a study of T cells after yellow fever vaccination. Study context: SMART-Seq v4 Ultra Low Input prepared the low-cell-number fractions.

Using its own MiXCR run on the 5' RACE reads, TCRdb lists one record per CDR3 protein. The sample includes about 300,000 distinct CDR3 sequences, around 6.8% of them seen just once. Trimming at V came to 5 bases and at J to 2 bases, leaving 9 bases not matched to a gene. Germline CDR1 LNHDA, CDR2 SQIVND (reference sequence). The CDR3 is 16 amino acids. This sequence originates from a man aged 18-30 years who received the YFV17D yellow fever vaccine. This chain joins TRBV19 and TRBJ2-7; 10 bases match TRBD2. The sample consisted of PBMCs, taken roughly seven weeks after the first yellow fever vaccination. CDR3 nucleotides: TGTGCCAGTAGTCCGGTGACTAGCGGGTACCCCTACGAGCAGTACTTC. Translated: CASSPVTSGYPYEQYF.